The 32 T cell receptor beta chains below come from one sample, sequenced in a study of CD8 T cells in ankylosing spondylitis (dated by TCRdb to about 2017). Library preparation employed 5' RACE. Sequencing was carried out with an Illumina HiSeq 2500. TCRdb redid the processing of the public reads, applying fastp at Q25 and MiXCR, and retained in-frame beta chains. A single entry per CDR3 protein holds the most common genes and DNA from its merged rows. The sample includes about 360,000 distinct CDR3 sequences, with 20% to 25% observed a single time. 13% of the sample rests with the top ten. Sequenced material: blood, either unsorted or a sorted T cell fraction (not recorded which). The receptor source for this set is a male donor with ankylosing spondylitis or in good health (not recorded which).

V gene TRBV20-1 combines with J gene TRBJ2-3, with a weak D call TRBD2 (6 bases). The germline V gene has CDR1 DFQATT and CDR2 SNEGSKA (reference sequence). The CDR3 runs to 14 residues. Trimming shortened V by 6 bases and J by 2 bases, and 15 bases separated the two germline ends. This CDR3 reads CSANSGSYTDTQYF. The DNA of the CDR3 is TGCAGTGCCAATAGCGGATCCTACACAGATACGCAGTATTTT.

There are a few counts of this clonotype. This rearrangement joins TRBV12-3 or TRBV12-4 to TRBJ2-7; no firm D call. The CDR3 is made up of 13 amino acids. The V and J ends lost 7 bases and 4 bases respectively, with 14 bases between them. In DNA form, the CDR3 reads TGTGCCAGCACCCCCCCGGACCAATACGAGCAGTACTTC. Amino acids: CASTPPDQYEQYF.

This clonotype was seen a handful of times. J is TRBJ2-1 and V is TRBV7-2; D is ambiguous. The CDR3 is 15 amino acids. The germline gives CDR1 SGHTA, CDR2 FQGNSA. V was clipped by 4 bases and J by 3 bases, with 13 bases between them. The CDR3 DNA reads TGTGCCAGCAGCTATGTTCCCCCGCTCTACAATGAGCAGTTCTTC. Encoded protein: CASSYVPPLYNEQFF.

This rearrangement joins TRBV24-1 to TRBJ2-5; D gene uncertain. V was clipped by 7 bases and J by 2 bases, with 4 bases between them. The CDR3 runs 11 residues. From germline, CDR1 is KGHDR and CDR2 SFDVKD. As DNA, the CDR3 is TGTGCCACCAGCGCTCAAGAGACCCAGTACTTC. Protein sequence: CATSAQETQYF.

The chain couples TRBV28 to TRBJ1-2; D possibly corresponds to TRBD1 (6 bases). Germline lookup yields CDR1 MDHEN and CDR2 SYDVKM. The CDR3 spans 14 residues. Trimming cost V 3 bases and J 4 bases, with 12 bases left between them. DNA of the CDR3: TGTGCCAGCAGTTTGGGAGACAGGACCTATGGCTACACCTTC. It translates to CASSLGDRTYGYTF.

The V call is TRBV20-1, the J call TRBJ2-7; the D gene is possibly TRBD2 (5 bases). Looked up from germline, CDR1 is DFQATT and CDR2 is SNEGSKA (reference sequence). CDR3 size: 12 residues. V lost 3 bases and J 4 bases, leaving 10 bases between the germline ends. CDR3 in DNA: TGCAGTGCTAGTAGTCGGGAATACGAGCAGTACTTC. Its protein is CSASSREYEQYF.

This clonotype was counted between two and nine times. This chain links TRBV20-1 with TRBJ2-7, with 7 bases that match TRBD2. Germline V lookup: CDR1 DFQATT, CDR2 SNEGSKA (reference sequence). The CDR3 has 12 residues. V lost 3 bases, J lost 3 bases, and 2 bases stayed unmatched. This CDR3 reads CSASGGFYEQYF. CDR3 nucleotide sequence: TGCAGTGCTAGCGGGGGGTTCTACGAGCAGTACTTC.

The J gene is TRBJ2-7, the V gene TRBV27, with a weak D call TRBD1 (5 bases). Germline V gene sequence: CDR1 MNHEY, CDR2 SMNVEV (reference sequence). V was trimmed by 0 bases and J by 5 bases, leaving 14 bases between them. This CDR3 is 15 amino acids long. The chain's CDR3 is CASSLSSAGHHEQYF. The CDR3 DNA is TGTGCCAGCAGTTTATCGTCGGCAGGGCATCACGAGCAGTACTTC.

This clonotype was detected only a few times. The chain joins TRBV11-2 to TRBJ2-1; tentative D call: TRBD1 (6 bases). Germline CDR1 and CDR2: SGHAT and FQNNGV. V was pared by 1 base and J by 4 bases, with 17 bases between. This CDR3 has 17 amino acids. CDR3 sequence reads: CASSLGPGTKGYNEQFF. CDR3 nucleotide sequence: TGTGCCAGCAGCTTAGGACCTGGGACAAAGGGGTACAATGAGCAGTTCTTC. Full variable domain (remainder filled in from reference TRBV11-2 and TRBJ2-1): EAGVAQSPRYKIIEKRQSVAFWCNPISGHATLYWYQQILGQGPKLLIQFQNNGVVDDSQLPKDRFSAERLKGVDSTLKIQPAKLEDSAVYLCASSLGPGTKGYNEQFFGPGTRLTVL.

The chain couples TRBV10-3 to TRBJ2-7; D call uncertain. CDR3 length: 13 amino acids. CDR1 and CDR2 (germline): ENHRY, SYGVKD. Trimming cost V 10 bases and J 0 bases, with 13 bases left between them. CDR3 residues: CATSLPSSYEQYF. The CDR3 coding sequence is TGTGCCACCTCTCTCCCCAGCTCCTACGAGCAGTACTTC.

This chain joins TRBV12-3 or TRBV12-4 and TRBJ2-2, with a weak D call TRBD2 (6 bases). V dropped 6 bases and J dropped 3 bases, with 11 bases sitting between them. The CDR3 spans 14 residues. In DNA, the CDR3 is TGTGCCAGCAGCCGGGGAGGTCACACCGGGGAGCTGTTTTTT. This gives the protein CASSRGGHTGELFF.

This clonotype was detected only a few times. Germline and junction disagree at one end, which may indicate a read error. The chain recombines TRBV7-2 with TRBJ2-1, with D hard to call. CDR1 is SGHTA and CDR2 is FQGNSA in the germline V gene. CDR3 length: 9 residues. The CDR3, as DNA: TGTGCCAGCAGCTTAGTGGGTAGCTTC. Its protein is CASSLVGSF.

This rearrangement joins TRBV7-9 to TRBJ2-3; 7 bases map to TRBD1. V shed 5 bases, J shed 3 bases, and the junction held 14 bases outside the gene matches. Germline V gene sequence: CDR1 SEHNR, CDR2 FQNEAQ (reference sequence). The CDR3 consists of 17 residues. CDR3 sequence (DNA): TGTGCCAGCAGCCCCACACACGGGACAGACCCTACAGATACGCAGTATTTT. Protein: CASSPTHGTDPTDTQYF.

A few counts support this clonotype. The gene calls are TRBV30 and TRBJ2-5, with 12 bases fitting TRBD2. Germline V gene sequence: CDR1 GTSNPN, CDR2 SVGIG (reference sequence). The CDR3 loop spans 15 amino acids. The J segment lost 2 bases and the V segment lost 0 bases, leaving 1 base of the junction unmatched. This CDR3 reads CAWSVLAGGQETQYF. CDR3 sequence (DNA): TGTGCCTGGAGTGTACTAGCGGGGGGACAAGAGACCCAGTACTTC.

This chain joins TRBV10-2 and TRBJ1-2; 8 bases line up with TRBD1. The germline CDR1 and CDR2 sequences are WSHSY and SAAADI. With V trimmed by 8 bases and J by 4 bases, 3 bases remained unmatched. The CDR3 sequence is 12 residues long. CDR3 DNA: TGCGCCAGCGGACAGGGCGGCTATGGCTACACCTTC. Its translation: CASGQGGYGYTF.

Only a few counts were recorded for this clonotype. J is TRBJ1-2 and V is TRBV4-1; D possibly corresponds to TRBD1 (5 bases). V was pared by 0 bases and J by 8 bases, with 16 bases between. Germline assignment: CDR1 MGHRA and CDR2 YSYEKL. This CDR3 has 15 amino acids. CDR3: CASSQDLGEENGYTF. The CDR3 DNA sequence: TGCGCCAGCAGCCAAGATCTAGGGGAGGAGAACGGCTACACCTTC.

This chain uses TRBV20-1 with TRBJ1-1; D uncertain. This CDR3 spans 9 amino acids. Trimming removed 5 bases at V and 8 bases at J, with 6 bases between. Per the germline V gene, CDR1 is DFQATT and CDR2 is SNEGSKA (reference sequence). The CDR3 DNA reads TGCAGTGCTCTGGCAGAAGCTTTCTTT. Its translation: CSALAEAFF.

The chain uses TRBV24-1 and TRBJ2-7; D gene uncertain. Trimming cost V 3 bases and J 2 bases, with 10 bases left between them. The CDR3 has 14 amino acids. CDR1 KGHDR and CDR2 SFDVKD come from the germline V gene. In DNA, the CDR3 is TGTGCCACCAGTGATCGGCACAGCCCCTACGAGCAGTACTTC. This sequence encodes CATSDRHSPYEQYF.

The chain links TRBV6-2 or TRBV6-3 to TRBJ2-7; no reliable D call. The length of the CDR3 is 12 residues. V lost 6 bases to trimming and J lost 5 bases, with 11 bases between them. Germline lookup yields CDR1 MNHEY and CDR2 SVGEGT. CDR3: CASSPMGDEQYF. The CDR3 bases are TGTGCCAGCAGCCCAATGGGTGACGAGCAGTACTTC.

Only a few counts were recorded for this clonotype. This chain links TRBV4-2 with TRBJ2-1; no definite D call. The germline V gene encodes CDR1 LGHNA and CDR2 YNFKEQ. The length of the CDR3 is 16 residues. V lost 0 bases, J lost 1 base, and 10 bases lay in between. CDR3 protein: CASSQEVFPSYNEQFF. CDR3 nucleotide sequence: TGTGCCAGCAGCCAAGAGGTCTTCCCTTCCTACAATGAGCAGTTCTTC.

This rearrangement joins TRBV7-8 to TRBJ1-6; a weak D match, TRBD1 (6 bases). Germline V gene sequence: CDR1 SGHVS, CDR2 FQNEAQ. V was cut by 4 bases and J by 5 bases, with 15 bases left in between. This CDR3 has 16 amino acids. CDR3 loop: CASSSFLGGHNSPLHF. The CDR3 region has the DNA TGTGCCAGCAGCTCCTTTTTGGGGGGCCATAATTCACCCCTCCACTTT. Combining the CDR3 with reference TRBV7-8 and TRBJ1-6 gives the whole variable domain GAGVSQSPRYKVAKRGQDVALRCDPISGHVSLFWYQQALGQGPEFLTYFQNEAQLDKSGLPSDRFFAERPEGSVSTLKIQRTQQEDSAVYLCASSSFLGGHNSPLHFGNGTRLTVT.

This clonotype was seen a few times. The rearrangement joins TRBV7-9 to TRBJ1-5; D gene unclear. V dropped 1 base and J dropped 2 bases, with 6 bases sitting between them. CDR1 is SEHNR and CDR2 is FQNEAQ in the germline V gene (reference sequence). This CDR3 is built from 14 residues. The CDR3 is CASSLDAGNQPQHF. The CDR3 bases are TGTGCCAGCAGCTTAGACGCGGGCAATCAGCCCCAGCATTTT.

This clonotype was observed a handful of times. The genes are TRBV15 and TRBJ2-3; 11 nucleotides match TRBD2. The CDR3 extends over 17 amino acids. Per the germline V gene, CDR1 is LNHNV and CDR2 is YYDKDF (reference sequence). After removal of 0 bases from V and 2 bases from J, the junction contained 4 bases not matched to a gene. As DNA, the CDR3 is TGTGCCACCAGCAGAGATCGTAGCGGGGGGGCCACAGATACGCAGTATTTT. Protein sequence: CATSRDRSGGATDTQYF.

The chain has TRBV11-2 and TRBJ2-7, with 9 bases matching TRBD2. V lost 10 bases, J lost 6 bases, and 7 bases stayed unmatched. The length of the CDR3 is 12 residues. Germline CDR1 reads SGHAT; CDR2 reads FQNNGV. The CDR3 nucleotides read TGTGCCACAAAGGGACTAGCTTCCGAGCAGTACTTC. Translating gives CATKGLASEQYF.

This clonotype has ten or more counts. The chain is built from TRBV12-3 or TRBV12-4 and TRBJ1-2; no firm D call. Trimming removed 10 bases at V and 4 bases at J, with 7 bases between. This CDR3 spans 10 amino acids. As DNA, the CDR3 is TGTGCCACCTCAGGCTATGGCTACACCTTC. It translates to CATSGYGYTF.

The chain links TRBV12-3 or TRBV12-4 to TRBJ1-4; perhaps TRBD1 as D (5 bases). Between the trimmed V and J ends, which lost 1 base and 2 bases, there was a span of 11 bases. The CDR3 runs 16 residues. CDR3 region: CASSLGGTVTNEKLFF. The DNA for the CDR3 is TGTGCCAGCAGTTTAGGTGGGACGGTTACTAATGAAAAACTGTTTTTT.

In this sample, this clonotype turned up many times. CDR3: CASSLGGVNEQFF. The CDR3 nucleotides read TGTGCCAGCAGTTTGGGCGGGGTAAATGAGCAGTTCTTC. This chain connects TRBV12-3 or TRBV12-4 to TRBJ2-1; D might be TRBD2 (6 bases). V was pared by 3 bases and J by 7 bases, with 10 bases between. The CDR3 has 13 residues.

This clonotype was detected only a few times. The chain uses TRBV19 and TRBJ2-1, with D unresolved. The CDR3 runs 13 residues. With 3 bases removed from V and 1 base from J, the gap between germline ends came to 4 bases. The germline gives CDR1 LNHDA, CDR2 SQIVND (reference sequence). Here the CDR3 DNA reads TGTGCCAGTAGTATCCAGTCCTACAATGAGCAGTTCTTC. It translates to CASSIQSYNEQFF.

The chain links TRBV27 to TRBJ1-4; D is ambiguous. V dropped 2 bases and J dropped 11 bases, with 12 bases sitting between them. The CDR3 extends over 13 amino acids. Germline lookup yields CDR1 MNHEY and CDR2 SMNVEV (reference sequence). The CDR3 nucleotides read TGTGCCAGCAGTTTAGTCCCTCACCATAAACTGTTTTTT. It specifies CASSLVPHHKLFF.

This clonotype has more than one count but fewer than ten. The chain uses TRBV5-1 and TRBJ2-5; a weak D match, TRBD1 (5 bases). The V end was cut by 9 bases, the J end by 3 bases, with 24 bases between. Germline CDR1 is SGHRS and CDR2 is YFSETQ. The length of the CDR3 is 16 residues. The CDR3 spells CATTDGHGPPEETQYF. CDR3 in DNA: TGCGCCACCACCGATGGACATGGCCCCCCTGAAGAGACCCAGTACTTC. The full variable domain, in which reference TRBV5-1 and TRBJ2-5 provide the parts outside the CDR3, is KAGVTQTPRYLIKTRGQQVTLSCSPISGHRSVSWYQQTPGQGLQFLFEYFSETQRNKGNFPGRFSGRQFSNSRSEMNVSTLELGDSALYLCATTDGHGPPEETQYFGPGTRLLVL.

This clonotype showed up just once. The chain employs TRBV6-1 and TRBJ2-3, with D possibly being TRBD1 (5 bases). Germline loops: CDR1 MNHNS, CDR2 SASEGT. The CDR3 spans 14 residues. V dropped 6 bases and J dropped 4 bases, with 14 bases sitting between them. The CDR3 loop is CASSPPQGPDTQYF. DNA of the CDR3: TGTGCCAGCAGCCCCCCCCAGGGCCCAGATACGCAGTATTTT.

The chain is built from TRBV11-2 and TRBJ1-1, with D uncertain. The germline gives CDR1 SGHAT, CDR2 FQNNGV. The V gene lost 1 base and the J gene lost 7 bases, with 7 bases spanning the gap. CDR3 length: 12 amino acids. In DNA form, the CDR3 reads TGTGCCAGCAGCTTAGCTACCGGTGAAGCTTTCTTT. It codes for CASSLATGEAFF.